Below are 17 T cell receptor beta chains sequenced from a single sample in a study of control samples from healthy donors and cancer patients. TCRdb's copy holds only in-frame clones and misses some; the assay was immunoSEQ multiplex PCR. The sample consists of some 120,000 clones, 88% of them appearing once. Sequencing was carried out using blood. These receptors all stem from a woman aged 70-85 years in good health.

This clone was detected a few times. DNA of the CDR3: TGTGCCAGCATCATTTTCTCAGGGGGCACTGAAGCTTTCTTT. Translation: CASIIFSGGTEAFF. V is TRBV6-5 and J is TRBJ1-1; 7 bases line up with TRBD1. CDR1 is MNHEY and CDR2 is SVGAGI in the germline V gene. The length of the CDR3 is 14 residues. V shed 7 bases, J shed 4 bases, and the junction held 9 bases outside the gene matches.

This chain links TRBV10-3 with TRBJ2-3; D unresolved. The V gene lost 10 bases and the J gene lost 1 base, with 12 bases spanning the gap. The germline V gene encodes CDR1 ENHRY and CDR2 SYGVKD. This CDR3 comprises 13 residues. As DNA, the CDR3 is TGTGCCAACGCTGGTGGGGGCACAGATACGCAGTATTTT. Amino acid sequence: CANAGGGTDTQYF.

The chain links TRBV5-4 to TRBJ1-2; 7 bases align to TRBD1. The length of the CDR3 is 14 residues. The V gene's germline CDR1 is SGHNT and CDR2 YYREEE (reference sequence). J gave up 2 bases and V 5 bases, and 6 bases lay outside the gene matches. The CDR3 nucleotides are TGTGCCAGCAGGGTGGGACAGCAAAACTATGGCTACACCTTC. Translated: CASRVGQQNYGYTF.

The V gene is TRBV5-1, the J gene TRBJ2-7; 9 bases agree with TRBD1. Germline CDR1 and CDR2: SGHRS and YFSETQ. CDR3 length: 14 residues. V lost 5 bases to trimming and J lost 1 base; unmatched junction nucleotides: 4. CDR3 sequence reads: CASRGQGTSYEQYF. DNA of the CDR3: TGCGCCAGCAGGGGACAGGGCACGTCCTACGAGCAGTACTTC.

Remarks on this clone: The identical CDR3 is also encoded by other nucleotide sequences in the sample. This rearrangement joins TRBV5-1 to TRBJ2-1, with D uncertain. V gave up 2 bases and J gave up 1 base, with 10 bases separating them. This CDR3 has 15 amino acids. The germline CDR1 and CDR2 sequences are SGHRS and YFSETQ. This CDR3 is CASSLGGGSYNEQFF. CDR3 coding DNA: TGCGCCAGCAGCTTAGGCGGTGGTTCCTACAATGAGCAGTTCTTC.

The V and J genes are TRBV6-5 and TRBJ2-2; D is unresolved. The CDR3 length is 13 residues. Trimming stripped 7 bases from V and 5 bases from J, with 11 bases between. In germline, CDR1 is MNHEY, CDR2 SVGAGI. The CDR3 DNA reads TGTGCCAGCACCCAACCCGGGACCGGGGAGCTGTTTTTT. Its translation: CASTQPGTGELFF.

Details on this clone: At the DNA level, this CDR3 is encoded by other sequences in the same sample as well. This chain joins TRBV7-9 and TRBJ1-1; D gene unclear. Germline values: CDR1 SEHNR, CDR2 FQNEAQ (reference sequence). V lost 3 bases to trimming and J lost 0 bases, with 8 bases between them. This CDR3 has 14 residues. This chain's CDR3 is CASSFGGMNTEAFF. The CDR3 DNA reads TGTGCCAGCAGCTTTGGCGGCATGAACACTGAAGCTTTCTTT.

The chain is built from TRBV6-4 and TRBJ1-6; no definite D call. This CDR3 spans 16 amino acids. The germline V gene encodes CDR1 MRHNA and CDR2 SNTAGT. V lost 4 bases and J 6 bases, leaving 16 bases between the germline ends. The CDR3 reads CASSVQGTLGNSPLHF. As DNA, the CDR3 is TGTGCCAGCAGTGTCCAAGGAACATTAGGTAATTCACCCCTCCACTTT.

V usage is TRBV2 and J usage is TRBJ1-5; no reliable D call. The V gene lost 3 bases and the J gene lost 6 bases, with 6 bases spanning the gap. Germline loops: CDR1 SNHLY, CDR2 FYNNEI. The CDR3 is 12 residues long. The CDR3 region has the DNA TGTGCCAGCAGTGAGTTGCGTCAGCCCCAGCATTTT. It encodes CASSELRQPQHF. The full variable domain, with the rest looked up from reference TRBV2 and TRBJ1-5, is EPEVTQTPSHQVTQMGQEVILRCVPISNHLYFYWYRQILGQKVEFLVSFYNNEISEKSEIFDDQFSVERPDGSNFTLKIRSTKLEDSAMYFCASSELRQPQHFGDGTRLSIL.

The chain carries TRBV3-1 (or the pseudogene TRBV3-2) and TRBJ1-2, with no clear D. CDR3 length: 13 amino acids. The germline V and J ends were trimmed by 10 bases and 0 bases, with 12 bases remaining between them. Looked up from germline, CDR1 is LGHDT and CDR2 is YNNKEL (reference sequence). The CDR3 sequence is CATSTEANYGYTF. The CDR3 DNA reads TGTGCCACCTCGACGGAAGCTAACTATGGCTACACCTTC.

The CDR3 region is CASSIDLFWEISNQPQHF. CDR3 nucleotides: TGTGCCAGTAGTATAGATCTATTTTGGGAGATTAGCAATCAGCCCCAGCATTTT. The chain links TRBV19 to TRBJ1-5; D is unclear. The CDR3 runs to 18 residues. Trimming cost V 0 bases and J 0 bases, with 15 bases left between them. The germline gives CDR1 LNHDA, CDR2 SQIVND (reference sequence).

This clone was found a few times. V usage is TRBV27 and J usage is TRBJ1-3, with D unclear. V was cut by 2 bases and J by 4 bases, with 9 bases left in between. The V gene's germline CDR1 is MNHEY and CDR2 SMNVEV (reference sequence). The CDR3 extends over 14 amino acids. CDR3 sequence: CASSLTRGGNTIYF. Here the CDR3 DNA reads TGTGCCAGCAGTTTAACCCGAGGGGGAAACACCATATATTTT.

On this clone: This same CDR3 is encoded by further DNA sequences in the sample. This chain joins TRBV5-5 and TRBJ1-6; D is perhaps TRBD1 (6 bases). V was clipped by 0 bases and J by 16 bases, with 8 bases between them. CDR1 and CDR2 (germline): SGHKS, YYEKEE (reference sequence). The CDR3 sequence is 11 residues long. The CDR3 coding sequence is TGTGCCAGCAGCTTGGAGGGGGGGCTCCACTTT. It is translated as CASSLEGGLHF.

The J gene is TRBJ1-2, the V gene TRBV6-1; D unresolved. Germline-derived CDR1 and CDR2 are MNHNS and SASEGT. Deletions cut 1 base from V and 4 bases from J, with 4 bases between. The CDR3 loop spans 12 amino acids. CDR3 DNA sequence: TGTGCCAGCAGTGAAGGAACCTATGGCTACACCTTC. This encodes CASSEGTYGYTF.

This sequence joins TRBV5-1 and TRBJ1-1, with D unresolved. The V gene's germline CDR1 is SGHRS and CDR2 YFSETQ. This CDR3 is 15 amino acids long. Trimming removed 2 bases at V and 5 bases at J, with 16 bases between. DNA of the CDR3: TGCGCCAGCAGCTTCACGGACCCCCAGAGGACTGAAGCTTTCTTT. This codes for CASSFTDPQRTEAFF.

The rearrangement uses TRBV27 and TRBJ2-1; TRBD2 agrees at 10 bases. This CDR3 spans 15 amino acids. Trimming at V came to 6 bases and at J to 6 bases, leaving 8 bases not matched to a gene. Germline V gene sequence: CDR1 MNHEY, CDR2 SMNVEV (reference sequence). The CDR3 reads CASSASGGAGNEQFF. CDR3 nucleotides: TGTGCCAGCAGCGCAAGCGGGGGGGCGGGCAATGAGCAGTTCTTC.

This chain links TRBV11-3 with TRBJ1-4; maybe TRBD1 (5 bases). Trimming pared 5 bases from V and 8 bases from J, leaving 18 bases between. There are 15 residues in the CDR3. Germline assignment: CDR1 SGHNT and CDR2 YENEEA. The CDR3: CASSRSGGGGEKLFF. CDR3 coding DNA: TGTGCCAGCAGCCGCAGTGGTGGGGGTGGAGAAAAACTGTTTTTT.